The source of this TCR beta chain is a study of blood T cell repertoires in COVID-19. At the level of the study: COVID-19 samples collected from the United States, Italy and Spain covered acute and convalescent phases. T cells, B-cell-depleted T cells, or PBMCs supplied cDNA or gDNA.

Germline V lookup: CDR1 SGHDT, CDR2 YYEEEE. V lost 0 bases to trimming and J lost 2 bases, with 9 bases between them. CDR3 length: 14 amino acids. How the authors handled the data: Amplified reference gene primers provided the basis for estimating nucleated cell counts. TCRdb keeps only in-frame clones here, not all; method: immunoSEQ multiplex PCR. Clone size and V and J calls were adopted from that table, with D and trimming inferred from the DNA. The data hold hundreds of thousands of clones, with 80% to 90% observed a single time. The chain couples TRBV5-6 to TRBJ2-7, with a tentative D call TRBD1 (6 bases). Sequencing was performed on peripheral blood. The receptor's source is a man in his fifties with acute or convalescent COVID-19. The CDR3 sequence is CASSLAGAPYEQYF. CDR3 nucleotide sequence: TGTGCCAGCAGCTTGGCAGGGGCGCCCTACGAGCAGTACTTC.